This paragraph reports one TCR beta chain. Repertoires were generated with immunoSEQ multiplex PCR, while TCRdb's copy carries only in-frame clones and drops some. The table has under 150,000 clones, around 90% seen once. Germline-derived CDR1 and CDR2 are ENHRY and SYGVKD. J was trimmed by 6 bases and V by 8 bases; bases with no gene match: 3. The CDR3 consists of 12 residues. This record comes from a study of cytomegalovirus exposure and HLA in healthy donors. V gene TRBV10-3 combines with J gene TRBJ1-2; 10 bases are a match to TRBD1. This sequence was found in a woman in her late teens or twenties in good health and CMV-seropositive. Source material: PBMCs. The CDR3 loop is CAILGTGDGYTF. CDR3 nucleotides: TGTGCCATCTTGGGGACAGGGGATGGCTACACCTTC.